This is a list of T cell receptor beta chains from one sample in a study of low-dose radiotherapy and immunotherapy resistance in tumors. MiXCR was run by TCRdb on the reads, yielding one entry per CDR3 protein. The sample consists of approximately 91,000 distinct CDR3 sequences, under 25% of them appearing once. Sample: PBMCs, taken after low-dose radiotherapy plus immunotherapy. The receptor set was obtained from a female donor with ovarian cancer. Both conserved end residues are part of each CDR3. A D gene is named only where the DNA matches it firmly. The size of a clone is reported for some rows only, either as once, few or many, or as a class for expanded clones.

V	size	D	J	DNA	CDR3
TRBV5-1	NA	NA	TRBJ2-7	TGCGCCAGCAGCCCGGGAGATACAAAAAGCTCCTACGAGCAGTACTTC	CASSPGDTKSSYEQYF
TRBV6-2/TRBV6-3	NA	NA	TRBJ2-3	TGTGCCAGCCATACCCGATTGAGCACAGATACGCAGTATTTT	CASHTRLSTDTQYF
TRBV20-1	many	NA	TRBJ1-6	TGCAGTGCTAGAGATCTCAGGGGCGGGAGCTCCTATAATTCACCCCTCCACTTT	CSARDLRGGSSYNSPLHF
TRBV7-9	many	TRBD1	TRBJ1-2	TGTGCCAGCAGCTTAAAGGCAGGGGGCTATGGCTACACCTTC	CASSLKAGGYGYTF
TRBV18	many	NA	TRBJ2-5	TGTGCCAGCTCACCACAGGTACAAGAGACCCAGTACTTC	CASSPQVQETQYF
TRBV7-2	many	NA	TRBJ2-3	TGTGCCAGCAGCTTAGCGCCAGGCACAGATACGCAGTATTTT	CASSLAPGTDTQYF
TRBV19	many	NA	TRBJ2-1	TGTGCCAGTACCAGACAGGGGGGCGGCCTAGCGGGAGTGAATGAGCAGTTCTTC	CASTRQGGGLAGVNEQFF
TRBV27	many	NA	TRBJ1-2	TGTGCCAGCAGTATCCACTCTCGTGGGGACTATGGCTACACCTTC	CASSIHSRGDYGYTF
TRBV6-8	many	TRBD1	TRBJ2-4	TGTGCCAGCAGTTACCAACTGGGACAGGGATACATTCAGTACTTC	CASSYQLGQGYIQYF
TRBV10-3	NA	NA	TRBJ1-3	TGTGCCATCAGTGATGACGCGGGTTTTCCGGGAAACACCATATATTTT	CAISDDAGFPGNTIYF
TRBV19	many	TRBD2	TRBJ2-1	TGTGCCAGTAGTATAGTAGCGGGGGGAGGTTACAATGAGCAGTTCTTC	CASSIVAGGGYNEQFF
TRBV29-1	many	NA	TRBJ1-1	TGCAGCGCTAGAAAGGGAGGGAACACTGAAGCTTTCTTT	CSARKGGNTEAFF
TRBV7-9	many	NA	TRBJ1-3	TGTGCCAGCAGCTTAGCTGACTCTAACACCATATATTTT	CASSLADSNTIYF
TRBV5-1	NA	NA	TRBJ1-5	NA	CASTASDEQFFGPGSNQPQHF
TRBV29-1	many	NA	TRBJ2-5	TGCAGCGTCCGAAATGGACAGTACCAAGAGACCCAGTACTTC	CSVRNGQYQETQYF
TRBV2	many	NA	TRBJ2-7	TGTGCCAGCAGTGAATACAATACAGGGTTCGGTACGAACGAGCAGTACTTC	CASSEYNTGFGTNEQYF
TRBV21-1	many	NA	TRBJ2-2	TGTGCCAGCAGCAAAAAGGGGTACACCGGGGAGCTGTTTTTT	CASSKKGYTGELFF
TRBV18	many	NA	TRBJ2-6	TGTGCCAGCTCACGCCCCGGGTCCTCTGGGGCCAACGTCCTGACTTTC	CASSRPGSSGANVLTF
TRBV7-2	many	TRBD2	TRBJ2-3	TGTGCCAGCAGCCCCGGACTAGCGCCCCGCACGGATACGCAGTATTTT	CASSPGLAPRTDTQYF
TRBV27	few	NA	TRBJ1-2	TGTGCCAGCAGTCCCCTCGGCGGATATGGCTACACCTTC	CASSPLGGYGYTF
TRBV4-1	many	NA	TRBJ1-4	TGCGCCAGCAGCCCCCTAAACTTCATAGGGGGTTTCGATGAAAAACTGTTTTTT	CASSPLNFIGGFDEKLFF
TRBV9	NA	TRBD2	TRBJ2-7	TGTGCCAGCAGCGCGACTAGCGGGGGACTCTACGAGCAGTACTTC	CASSATSGGLYEQYF
TRBV7-3	many	TRBD2	TRBJ2-3	TGTGCCAGCAGCTTCGGGAGGACGAGCACAGATACGCAGTATTTT	CASSFGRTSTDTQYF
TRBV19	many	TRBD2	TRBJ2-1	TGTGCCAGTAGTACGGGGGGCAATGAGCAGTTCTTC	CASSTGGNEQFF
TRBV20-1	many	NA	TRBJ2-7	TGCAGTGCTAGAGATATGGTTTCTTCCTACGAGCAGTACTTC	CSARDMVSSYEQYF
TRBV20-1	few	NA	TRBJ1-1	TGCAGTGCTAGGAGGGTGAACACTGAAGCTTTCTTT	CSARRVNTEAFF
TRBV29-1	many	TRBD2	TRBJ2-3	TGCAGCGGTTTAATAGCGGGGGGGCATACGCAGTATTTT	CSGLIAGGHTQYF
TRBV5-1	many	TRBD2	TRBJ2-2	TGCGCCAGCAGCTTCTATCCTACGGGACTAGCGGACACCGGGGAGCTGTTTTTT	CASSFYPTGLADTGELFF
TRBV6-2/TRBV6-3	NA	NA	TRBJ1-2	TGTGCCAGCAGTGAGCCGTCCCGGGACATTCGTGGCTACACCTTC	CASSEPSRDIRGYTF
TRBV5-1	NA	TRBD1	TRBJ2-3	TGCGCCAGCAGCTCACCGGGACAGGGGGGAGATACGCAGTATTTT	CASSSPGQGGDTQYF
TRBV5-1	NA	NA	TRBJ2-1	TGCGCCAGCAGCCTCCCTCTGGCCGGTGAGCAGTTCTTC	CASSLPLAGEQFF
TRBV6-2/TRBV6-3	NA	TRBD1	TRBJ2-7	TGTGCCAGCAGTTCTCCGGAGACAGGGATCGACGAGCAGTACTTC	CASSSPETGIDEQYF
TRBV19	many	NA	TRBJ2-5	TGTGCCAGTAGTTACGGCCTCGGAGAGACCCAGTACTTC	CASSYGLGETQYF
TRBV5-1	many	TRBD1	TRBJ2-5	TGCGCCAGCAGCTGGGGGACAGGGTCGCAGGAGACCCAGTACTTC	CASSWGTGSQETQYF
TRBV7-2	many	TRBD1	TRBJ1-5	TGTGCCAGCAGCTCCCCGCGGACAGGGTCGAATCAGCCCCAGCATTTT	CASSSPRTGSNQPQHF
TRBV6-5	NA	TRBD1	TRBJ2-2	TGTGTCAGCAGGGACAGGGGGGGAACCTACGCGAACACCGGGGAGCTGTTTTTT	CVSRDRGGTYANTGELFF
TRBV28	many	NA	TRBJ2-7	TGTGCCAGCAGTTCCCCTCGGAACTCCTACGAGCAGTACTTC	CASSSPRNSYEQYF
TRBV5-1	many	NA	TRBJ1-2	TGCGCCAGCAGCTTTGGAGAGACCTATGGCTACACCTTC	CASSFGETYGYTF
TRBV11-1	many	NA	TRBJ2-7	TGTGCCAGCAGCTTAGACGACCTTCTCTACGAGCAGTACTTC	CASSLDDLLYEQYF
TRBV14	many	NA	TRBJ2-4	TGTGCCAGCAGCCAGGGGACGACATTAGCCAAAAACATTCAGTACTTC	CASSQGTTLAKNIQYF
TRBV19	many	NA	TRBJ1-5	TGTGCCAGTACCCGGAGGGCGACCGATAGCAATCAGCCCCAGCATTTT	CASTRRATDSNQPQHF
TRBV10-2	many	NA	TRBJ2-6	TGCGCCAGCAGCGGTTCGGGGGCTGGGGCCAACGTCCTGACTTTC	CASSGSGAGANVLTF
TRBV7-6	many	NA	TRBJ2-1	TGTGCCAGCAGCTTGTCTAGCTTTGGAGAGCAGTTCTTC	CASSLSSFGEQFF
TRBV29-1	many	NA	TRBJ1-2	TGCAGCGTTGCAGGGGTTTCCGCTTATGGCTACACCTTC	CSVAGVSAYGYTF
TRBV28	many	NA	TRBJ1-5	TGTGCCAGCATCCCTTCACCCAGGCAGCCCCAGCATTTT	CASIPSPRQPQHF
TRBV2	NA	NA	TRBJ2-1	TGTGCCAGCAGGGGACGGGTCTACAATGAGCAGTTCTTC	CASRGRVYNEQFF
TRBV5-1	few	TRBD1	TRBJ1-1	TGCGCCAGCAGCGTAGGACAGGGGGGAGTGACTGAAGCTTTCTTT	CASSVGQGGVTEAFF
TRBV6-2/TRBV6-3	NA	NA	TRBJ1-1	TGTGCCAGCCACTCACGACGGGGGGGTCCCATGAACACTGAAGCTTTCTTT	CASHSRRGGPMNTEAFF
TRBV6-2/TRBV6-3	many	TRBD1	TRBJ2-3	TGTGGGACAGGATCGGATACGCAGTATTTT	CGTGSDTQYF
TRBV28	many	TRBD1	TRBJ1-6	TGTGCCAGCAGCGCGACAGGGGGTCCTTCACCCCTCCACTTT	CASSATGGPSPLHF
TRBV28	many	TRBD1	TRBJ2-2	TGTGCCAGCAGTCTTCCGGGACAGGGGGTCTCCAACACCGGGGAGCTGTTTTTT	CASSLPGQGVSNTGELFF
TRBV12-3/TRBV12-4	many	NA	TRBJ1-4	TGTGCCAGCAGTTTAGTCAGCTTAGCGGAAAAACTGTTTTTT	CASSLVSLAEKLFF
TRBV19	many	NA	TRBJ1-1	TGTGCCAGTAGTCTTCAGGGGACCAGCCGGGCAGCTTTCTTT	CASSLQGTSRAAFF
TRBV23-1	NA	TRBD2	TRBJ2-3	TGCGCCAGCAGTCCGCACGAAGGGGAGGGACGTGCAGATACGCAGTATTTT	CASSPHEGEGRADTQYF
TRBV19	many	NA	TRBJ2-5	TGTGCCAGTAGTACCCCGCGGAGGGGTGGAGAGACCCAGTACTTC	CASSTPRRGGETQYF
TRBV28	NA	NA	TRBJ1-1	TGTGCCAGCTGTGGGGGTAACACTGAAGCTTTCTTT	CASCGGNTEAFF
TRBV9	many	NA	TRBJ2-2	TGTGCCAGCAGCGCATGGACCGGGGAGCTGTTTTTT	CASSAWTGELFF
TRBV11-3	many	NA	TRBJ2-5	TGTGCCAGCAGTAATAACGCGGAGACCCAGTACTTC	CASSNNAETQYF
TRBV4-2	NA	NA	TRBJ2-2	TGTGCCAGCAGCCAAGGGTCCCGGGTCGGAGGCACCGGGGAGCTGTTTTTT	CASSQGSRVGGTGELFF